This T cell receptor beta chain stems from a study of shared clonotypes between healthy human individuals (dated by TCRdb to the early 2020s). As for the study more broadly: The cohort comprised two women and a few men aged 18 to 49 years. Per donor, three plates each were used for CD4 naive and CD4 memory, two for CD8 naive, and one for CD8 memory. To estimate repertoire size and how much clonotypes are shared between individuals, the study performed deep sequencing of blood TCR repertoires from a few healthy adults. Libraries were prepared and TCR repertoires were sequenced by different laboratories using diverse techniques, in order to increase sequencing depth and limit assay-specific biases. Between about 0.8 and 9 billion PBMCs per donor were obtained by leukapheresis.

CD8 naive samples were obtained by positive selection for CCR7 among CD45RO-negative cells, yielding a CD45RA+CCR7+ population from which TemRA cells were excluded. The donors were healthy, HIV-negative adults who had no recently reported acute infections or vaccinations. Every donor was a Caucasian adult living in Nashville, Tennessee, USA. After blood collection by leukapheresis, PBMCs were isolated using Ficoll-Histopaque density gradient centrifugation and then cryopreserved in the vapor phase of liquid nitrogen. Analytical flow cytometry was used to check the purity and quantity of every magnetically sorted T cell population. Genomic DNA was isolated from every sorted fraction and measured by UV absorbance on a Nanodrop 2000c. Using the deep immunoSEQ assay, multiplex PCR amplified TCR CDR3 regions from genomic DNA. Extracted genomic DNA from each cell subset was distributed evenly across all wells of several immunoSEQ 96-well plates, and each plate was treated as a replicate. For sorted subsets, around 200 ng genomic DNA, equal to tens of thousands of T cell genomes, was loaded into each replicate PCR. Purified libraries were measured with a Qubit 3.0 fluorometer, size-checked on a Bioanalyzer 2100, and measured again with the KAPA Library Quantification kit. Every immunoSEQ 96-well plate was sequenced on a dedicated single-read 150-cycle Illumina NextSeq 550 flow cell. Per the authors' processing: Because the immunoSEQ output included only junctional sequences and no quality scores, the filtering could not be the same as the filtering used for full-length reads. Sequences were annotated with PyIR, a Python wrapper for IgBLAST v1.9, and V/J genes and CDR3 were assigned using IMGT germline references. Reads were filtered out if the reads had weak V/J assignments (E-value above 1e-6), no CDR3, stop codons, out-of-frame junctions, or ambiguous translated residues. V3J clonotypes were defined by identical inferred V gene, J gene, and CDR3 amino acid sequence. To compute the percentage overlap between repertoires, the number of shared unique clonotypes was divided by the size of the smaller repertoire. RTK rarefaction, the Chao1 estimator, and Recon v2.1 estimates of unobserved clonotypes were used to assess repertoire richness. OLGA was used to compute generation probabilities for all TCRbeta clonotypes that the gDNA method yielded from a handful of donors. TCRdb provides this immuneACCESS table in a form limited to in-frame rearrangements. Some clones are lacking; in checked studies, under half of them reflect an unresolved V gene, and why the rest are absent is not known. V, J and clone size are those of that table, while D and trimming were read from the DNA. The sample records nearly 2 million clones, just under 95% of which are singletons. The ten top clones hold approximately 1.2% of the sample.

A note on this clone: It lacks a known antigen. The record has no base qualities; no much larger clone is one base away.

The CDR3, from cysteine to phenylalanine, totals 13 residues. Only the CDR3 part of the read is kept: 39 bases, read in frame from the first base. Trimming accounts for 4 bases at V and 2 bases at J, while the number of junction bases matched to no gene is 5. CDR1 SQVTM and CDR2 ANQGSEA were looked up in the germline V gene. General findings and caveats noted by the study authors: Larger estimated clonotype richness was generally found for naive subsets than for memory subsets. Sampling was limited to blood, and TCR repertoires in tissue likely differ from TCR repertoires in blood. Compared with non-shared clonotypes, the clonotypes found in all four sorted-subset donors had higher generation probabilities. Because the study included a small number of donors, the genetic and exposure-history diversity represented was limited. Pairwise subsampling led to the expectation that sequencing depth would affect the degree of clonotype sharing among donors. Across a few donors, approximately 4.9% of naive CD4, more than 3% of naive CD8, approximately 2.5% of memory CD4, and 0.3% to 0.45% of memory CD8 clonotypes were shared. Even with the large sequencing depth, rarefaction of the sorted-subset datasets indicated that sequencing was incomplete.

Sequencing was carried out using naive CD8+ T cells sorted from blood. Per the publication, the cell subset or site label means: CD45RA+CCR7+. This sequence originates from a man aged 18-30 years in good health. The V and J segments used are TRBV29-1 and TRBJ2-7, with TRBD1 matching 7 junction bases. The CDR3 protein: CSVGQGVPYEQYF. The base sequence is TGCAGCGTTGGGCAGGGGGTGCCCTACGAGCAGTACTTC.